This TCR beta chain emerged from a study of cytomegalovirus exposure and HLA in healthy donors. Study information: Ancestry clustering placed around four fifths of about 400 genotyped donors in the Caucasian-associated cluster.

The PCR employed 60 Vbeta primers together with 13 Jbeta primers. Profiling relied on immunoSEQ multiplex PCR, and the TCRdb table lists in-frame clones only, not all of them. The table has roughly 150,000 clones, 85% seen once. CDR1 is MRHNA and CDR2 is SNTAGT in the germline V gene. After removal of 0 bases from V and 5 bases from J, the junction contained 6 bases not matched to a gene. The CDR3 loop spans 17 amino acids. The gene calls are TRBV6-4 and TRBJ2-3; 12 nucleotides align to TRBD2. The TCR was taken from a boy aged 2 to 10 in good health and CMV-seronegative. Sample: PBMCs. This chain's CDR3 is CASSDSTSGGFKDTQYF. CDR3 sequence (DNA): TGTGCCAGCAGTGACTCTACTAGCGGGGGGTTCAAAGATACGCAGTATTTT.